This record covers a single T cell receptor (beta chain). Its antigen is currently unknown. This specimen belongs to a study of PD-1 blockade in classical Hodgkin lymphoma. Broader study findings: Baseline TCR diversity was reportedly lower in newly diagnosed patients than healthy donors. Compared with baseline, CD4+ but not CD8+ TCR diversity had risen significantly by C4D1. Repertoire differences have undefined causes, possibly disease activity or prior therapy.

The CDR3 sequence is 14 residues long. The germline V gene has CDR1 GTSNPN and CDR2 SVGIG (reference sequence). V lost 4 bases and J lost 2, with 13 bases in between. The table came from immunoSEQ multiplex PCR; TCRdb's copy has only in-frame clones and leaves some out. Seen here are approximately 100,000 clones, around 89% observed once, and the top ten hold 6.6%. Each patient relapsed following autologous stem cell transplantation, and prior brentuximab vedotin exposure differed. The material was peripheral blood mononuclear cells (PBMCs), obtained before the second cycle of nivolumab. The chain recombines TRBV30 with TRBJ2-3; D possibly corresponds to TRBD2 (6 bases). The clonotype originates from a human donor with classical Hodgkin lymphoma. The CDR3 bases are TGTGCCTGGAAGGGAGGAGCCTTCACAGATACGCAGTATTTT. Encoded protein: CAWKGGAFTDTQYF.